One sample yielded the 26 T cell receptor beta chains listed below, sequenced in a study of technical replicates of blood from a few donors. The assay was immunoSEQ multiplex PCR, and TCRdb's table has in-frame clones only and misses some. This table has about 94,000 clones, 95% appearing once. Sequences were obtained from T cells isolated from PBMCs. The receptor source for this set is a human donor in good health.

The V gene is TRBV7-9, the J gene TRBJ2-2, with a tentative D call TRBD1 (6 bases). CDR1 is SEHNR, CDR2 FQNEAQ, per germline (reference sequence). V was shortened by 5 bases and J by 5 bases, with 18 bases between the two germline ends. The CDR3 loop spans 16 amino acids. The CDR3 DNA reads as TGTGCCAGCAGCCCAAGGTTGCGGACAGCGACCGGGGAGCTGTTTTTT. Amino acids: CASSPRLRTATGELFF.

This clone was seen a single time. The rearrangement uses TRBV4-1 and TRBJ2-5, with 11 positions matching TRBD2. CDR3 length: 18 residues. The V and J ends lost 4 bases and 2 bases, in that order; junction bases with no gene match: 12. Germline CDR1 and CDR2: MGHRA and YSYEKL. The CDR3, as DNA: TGCGCCAGCAGCCTACTATTTACTAGCGGGGGTCATCAAGAGACCCAGTACTTC. It codes for CASSLLFTSGGHQETQYF.

This chain links TRBV7-9 with TRBJ2-1; a weak D match, TRBD2 (6 bases). The CDR3 extends over 19 amino acids. Trimming shortened V by 5 bases and J by 4 bases, and 27 bases separated the two germline ends. CDR1 SEHNR and CDR2 FQNEAQ come from the germline V gene (reference sequence). The CDR3 is CASSPQSRQSRGGYNEQFF. In DNA form, the CDR3 reads TGTGCCAGCAGCCCCCAATCTAGGCAGTCCCGTGGGGGGTACAATGAGCAGTTCTTC.

The genes are TRBV5-1 and TRBJ2-5, with 7 bases fitting TRBD1. The CDR3 has 16 amino acids. J was trimmed by 1 base and V by 7 bases; bases with no gene match: 13. Germline V gene data show CDR1 as SGHRS and CDR2 as YFSETQ. The CDR3 DNA follows: TGCGCCAGCTCTTCACCCGAGGGACAGATCCAAGAGACCCAGTACTTC. Translating gives CASSSPEGQIQETQYF.

This clone was recorded once. The chain employs TRBV29-1 and TRBJ2-1, with TRBD1 identical over 7 bases. This CDR3 spans 13 amino acids. Germline CDR1 is SQVTM and CDR2 is ANQGSEA. The V and J ends lost 7 bases and 5 bases, in that order; junction bases with no gene match: 8. CDR3 sequence: CSAPGQDNNEQFF. The CDR3 DNA reads as TGCAGCGCCCCCGGACAGGACAACAATGAGCAGTTCTTC.

This chain uses TRBV28 with TRBJ1-5, with 8 bases identical to TRBD1. The CDR3 sequence is 14 residues long. Germline values: CDR1 MDHEN, CDR2 SYDVKM. The V gene end was trimmed by 5 bases and the J gene end by 6 bases; junction bases not matched to a gene: 6. CDR3 nucleotide sequence: TGTGCCAGCAGTGGGGACAGGTTCATTCAGCCCCAGCATTTT. Translating it yields CASSGDRFIQPQHF.

V usage is TRBV6-6 and J usage is TRBJ2-3; TRBD2 aligns across 12 bases. The CDR3 runs to 16 residues. Trimming cost V 5 bases and J 3 bases; bases outside gene matches: 6. CDR1 and CDR2 from the germline V gene are MNHNY and SVGAGI (reference sequence). This CDR3 reads CASSQNGTSGTDTQYF. CDR3 nucleotides: TGTGCCAGCAGTCAGAACGGGACTAGCGGGACAGATACGCAGTATTTT.

The rearrangement links TRBV7-2 to TRBJ2-2, with 12 nucleotides matching TRBD2. Trimming removed 5 bases from V and 0 bases from J; junction bases left unmatched: 4. This CDR3 comprises 17 residues. Germline loops: CDR1 SGHTA, CDR2 FQGNSA. The CDR3 sequence is CASSPTSGRANTGELFF. In DNA, the CDR3 is TGTGCCAGCAGCCCGACTAGCGGGAGAGCGAACACCGGGGAGCTGTTTTTT.

The V gene is TRBV27, the J gene TRBJ2-5; D remains unclear. In germline, CDR1 is MNHEY, CDR2 SMNVEV (reference sequence). Trimming stripped 0 bases from V and 5 bases from J, with 13 bases between. CDR3 size: 15 residues. The CDR3, as DNA: TGTGCCAGCAGTTTATCAGGAGTTTTCGGTGAGACCCAGTACTTC. This translates into CASSLSGVFGETQYF.

The rearrangement uses TRBV5-4 and TRBJ2-2; 8 nucleotides agree with TRBD2. Germline CDR1 SGHNT, CDR2 YYREEE (reference sequence). With V trimmed by 2 bases and J by 5 bases, 5 bases remained unmatched. This CDR3 comprises 15 residues. In DNA, the CDR3 is TGTGCCAGCAGCTTCACGGGAGGGGGTACCGGGGAGCTGTTTTTT. This sequence encodes CASSFTGGGTGELFF.

V gene TRBV7-9 combines with J gene TRBJ2-5; D uncertain. V lost 2 bases, J lost 5 bases, and 9 bases lay in between. Per germline, CDR1 SEHNR and CDR2 FQNEAQ (reference sequence). The CDR3 runs 13 residues. The CDR3 region has the DNA TGTGCCAGCAGCTTAAGTTCCAGTGAGACCCAGTACTTC. Its protein product is CASSLSSSETQYF.

The CDR3 sequence: CASSFGLAGYTDTQYF. The DNA of the CDR3 is TGTGCCAGCAGCTTTGGTCTAGCGGGGTACACAGATACGCAGTATTTT. This chain links TRBV11-3 with TRBJ2-3; 9 nucleotides line up with TRBD2. Germline assignment: CDR1 SGHNT and CDR2 YENEEA. The CDR3 covers 16 residues. The V gene end was trimmed by 3 bases and the J gene end by 2 bases; junction bases not matched to a gene: 6.

This clone showed up just once. This chain connects TRBV7-9 to TRBJ1-2; perhaps TRBD1 as D (6 bases). The length of the CDR3 is 12 residues. In germline, CDR1 is SEHNR, CDR2 FQNEAQ (reference sequence). V was trimmed by 0 bases and J by 12 bases, leaving 11 bases between them. Written as DNA, the CDR3 is TGTGCCAGCAGCTTAGCGGGGGCAGGGGACACCTTC. Protein product: CASSLAGAGDTF. The variable domain in full, with the rest retrieved from reference TRBV7-9 and TRBJ1-2, is DTGVSQNPRHKITKRGQNVTFRCDPISEHNRLYWYRQTLGQGPEFLTYFQNEAQLEKSRLLSDRFSAERPKGSFSTLEIQRTEQGDSAMYLCASSLAGAGDTFGSGTRLTVV.

This clone showed up just a few times. The CDR3 coding sequence is TGTGCCAGCAGTGGTGGTAGCGGCAGATACTACGAGCAGTACTTC. Protein sequence: CASSGGSGRYYEQYF. This chain links TRBV2 with TRBJ2-7, with D tentatively TRBD2 (6 bases). This CDR3 is built from 15 residues. With 4 bases removed from V and 3 bases from J, the gap between germline ends came to 16 bases. CDR1 and CDR2 (germline): SNHLY, FYNNEI.

This chain connects TRBV6-5 to TRBJ1-3; 7 positions agree with TRBD1. From germline, CDR1 is MNHEY and CDR2 SVGAGI. V lost 6 bases, J lost 5 bases, and 7 bases stayed unmatched. The CDR3 runs 14 residues. CDR3 region: CASRTSTGRNTIYF. For the CDR3, the DNA is TGTGCCAGCAGGACATCGACAGGGAGAAACACCATATATTTT.

In nucleotides, the CDR3 is TGTGCCAGCAGCTTAATTCCAGGGGGCTACGACTACGAGCAGTACTTC. Translation gives CASSLIPGGYDYEQYF. The chain has TRBV7-9 and TRBJ2-7, with 8 positions matching TRBD1. The germline gives CDR1 SEHNR, CDR2 FQNEAQ (reference sequence). The CDR3 runs 16 residues. With V trimmed by 2 bases and J by 3 bases, 9 bases remained unmatched.

This chain connects TRBV28 to TRBJ1-5; perhaps TRBD1 as D (6 bases). Germline assignment: CDR1 MDHEN and CDR2 SYDVKM. V dropped 7 bases and J dropped 9 bases, with 13 bases sitting between them. The CDR3 is 12 residues long. This CDR3 is CASTLTGRPQHF. CDR3 coding DNA: TGTGCCAGCACTCTGACAGGCCGGCCCCAGCATTTT. Using reference TRBV28 and TRBJ1-5 for the parts outside the CDR3, the full variable domain is DVKVTQSSRYLVKRTGEKVFLECVQDMDHENMFWYRQDPGLGLRLIYFSYDVKMKEKGDIPEGYSVSREKKERFSLILESASTNQTSMYLCASTLTGRPQHFGDGTRLSIL.

This chain connects TRBV6-5 to TRBJ1-3; D unresolved. The V end was cut by 5 bases, the J end by 4 bases, with 9 bases between. CDR1 is MNHEY, CDR2 SVGAGI, per germline. The CDR3 is 13 residues long. DNA for the CDR3: TGTGCCAGCAGTGATAGCATAGGAAACACCATATATTTT. Protein sequence: CASSDSIGNTIYF.

In nucleotides, the CDR3 is TGCGCCAGCAGCCAGCAGGTGGTCGGTGAAAAACTGTTTTTT. As protein: CASSQQVVGEKLFF. This rearrangement joins TRBV4-1 to TRBJ1-4; no clear D gene. The CDR3 runs to 14 residues. Germline CDR1 is MGHRA and CDR2 is YSYEKL. V was clipped by 3 bases and J by 7 bases, with 12 bases between them.

V usage is TRBV5-1 and J usage is TRBJ2-7; the match to TRBD1 covers 10 bases. The CDR3 totals 17 residues. Per germline, CDR1 SGHRS and CDR2 YFSETQ. Trimming removed 0 bases from V and 2 bases from J; junction bases left unmatched: 8. CDR3 residues: CASSLGSDRGHPYEQYF. The CDR3 DNA reads as TGCGCCAGCAGCTTGGGATCCGACAGGGGGCACCCCTACGAGCAGTACTTC.

The J gene is TRBJ2-5, the V gene TRBV10-3, with D unclear. Per germline, CDR1 ENHRY and CDR2 SYGVKD. This CDR3 has 15 residues. Trimming took 6 bases from V and 0 from J, leaving 14 bases between them. In DNA, the CDR3 is TGTGCCATCAGCAACCAAACATGGTACCAAGAGACCCAGTACTTC. This codes for CAISNQTWYQETQYF.

The chain carries TRBV11-2 and TRBJ2-7; D might be TRBD1 (6 bases). CDR3 size: 16 residues. V lost 0 bases and J lost 3, with 15 bases in between. Germline V gene lookup returns CDR1 SGHAT and CDR2 FQNNGV. The chain's CDR3 is CASSLDNWGRGYEQYF. CDR3 nucleotides: TGTGCCAGCAGCTTAGATAACTGGGGCAGGGGCTACGAGCAGTACTTC. Variable domain in full (rest from reference TRBV11-2 and TRBJ2-7): EAGVAQSPRYKIIEKRQSVAFWCNPISGHATLYWYQQILGQGPKLLIQFQNNGVVDDSQLPKDRFSAERLKGVDSTLKIQPAKLEDSAVYLCASSLDNWGRGYEQYFGPGTRLTVT.

The rearrangement joins TRBV19 to TRBJ2-2; D unresolved. V was cut by 6 bases and J by 5 bases, with 4 bases left in between. Germline CDR1 is LNHDA and CDR2 is SQIVND (reference sequence). The CDR3 totals 11 residues. The CDR3 bases are TGTGCCAGTAGAGAGACCGGGGAGCTGTTTTTT. Translating it yields CASRETGELFF.

The J gene is TRBJ2-7, the V gene TRBV7-9; 11 bases align to TRBD2. The CDR3 consists of 17 residues. Germline CDR1 reads SEHNR; CDR2 reads FQNEAQ (reference sequence). Trimming took 1 base from V and 7 from J; bases not matched to a gene: 12. The CDR3 loop reads CASSLVPGETSGIEQYF. Written as DNA, the CDR3 is TGTGCCAGCAGCTTAGTCCCCGGGGAGACTAGCGGGATTGAGCAGTACTTC.

The chain carries TRBV19 and TRBJ2-7; a weak D match, TRBD1 (7 bases). Germline assignment: CDR1 LNHDA and CDR2 SQIVND (reference sequence). Between the trimmed V and J ends, which lost 3 bases and 1 base, there was a span of 19 bases. The CDR3 length is 17 residues. CDR3 nucleotide sequence: TGTGCCAGTAGTATGGGAGGAGGGACAGCCTTTTCCTACGAGCAGTACTTC. Translating gives CASSMGGGTAFSYEQYF.

This clone came up once. This chain uses TRBV6-6 with TRBJ2-7, with TRBD2 matching over 9 bases. This CDR3 spans 14 amino acids. The ends lost 2 bases at V and 4 bases at J; junction bases unmatched: 3. CDR1 and CDR2 (germline): MNHNY, SVGAGI (reference sequence). The CDR3 reads CASSYGLAGYEQYF. The CDR3 DNA is TGTGCCAGCAGTTACGGCCTAGCGGGGTACGAGCAGTACTTC.